A selection of T cell receptor beta chains follows, all from one sample in a study of graft-versus-host responses after intestinal transplantation. Here immunoSEQ multiplex PCR was the method, and the copy in TCRdb shows in-frame clones only, minus some. Of roughly 93,000 clones in the sample, just under 95% were seen once. The antigens for these receptors are not known. Here the sequenced sample was unstimulated CD8+ T cells sorted from spleen or lymph node cells, taken before intestinal transplant. The receptor set was obtained from a human donor who received an intestinal transplant. CDR3s include the opening cysteine and the closing phenylalanine or tryptophan. The order of the fields is D gene, J gene, CDR3 length, clone size, V gene, CDR3 DNA, CDR3 protein. A D gene is named only where the DNA matches it firmly. Rows may omit the clone size; those that give it use once, few, many or a size class.

d_gene: .; j_gene: TRBJ2-1; len: 13; abundance: .; v_gene: TRBV7-6; CDR3nt: TGTGCCAGCAGCTTCACAGGGTCGAATGAGCAGTTCTTC; CDR3aa: CASSFTGSNEQFF
d_gene: TRBD2; j_gene: TRBJ2-1; len: 13; abundance: .; v_gene: TRBV19; CDR3nt: TGTGCCAGTAGTATAAACGCGGGAGTTGAGCAGTTCTTC; CDR3aa: CASSINAGVEQFF
d_gene: .; j_gene: TRBJ1-5; len: 15; abundance: once; v_gene: TRBV10-2; CDR3nt: TGCGCCAGCAGTGAGTTGGACCGGGGGATGTTGCCCCAGCATTTT; CDR3aa: CASSELDRGMLPQHF
d_gene: .; j_gene: TRBJ1-1; len: 14; abundance: .; v_gene: TRBV7-9; CDR3nt: TGTGCCAGCAGCTTGGAGGCGGGGAACACTGAAGCTTTCTTT; CDR3aa: CASSLEAGNTEAFF
d_gene: .; j_gene: TRBJ2-6; len: 12; abundance: .; v_gene: TRBV13; CDR3nt: TGTGCCAGCAGCGAGGGGGCCAACGTCCTGACTTTC; CDR3aa: CASSEGANVLTF
d_gene: .; j_gene: TRBJ2-1; len: 13; abundance: .; v_gene: TRBV19; CDR3nt: TGTGCCAGTAGTATGGGGGGGCGCAATGAGCAGTTCTTC; CDR3aa: CASSMGGRNEQFF
d_gene: .; j_gene: TRBJ1-3; len: 14; abundance: .; v_gene: TRBV19; CDR3nt: TGTGCCAGTAGTATACAGGGGCCCGGAAACACCATATATTTT; CDR3aa: CASSIQGPGNTIYF
d_gene: .; j_gene: TRBJ1-2; len: 14; abundance: .; v_gene: TRBV23-1; CDR3nt: TGCGCCAGCAGTCAACCTCCGCTAGGCCATGGCTACACCTTC; CDR3aa: CASSQPPLGHGYTF
d_gene: .; j_gene: TRBJ1-1; len: 14; abundance: .; v_gene: TRBV5-1; CDR3nt: TGCGCCAGCAGCTTGATTTCGGTGAACACTGAAGCTTTCTTT; CDR3aa: CASSLISVNTEAFF
d_gene: TRBD1; j_gene: TRBJ1-1; len: 13; abundance: few; v_gene: TRBV4-1; CDR3nt: TGCGCCAGCAGCCCGACAGGGGGGACTGAAGCTTTCTTT; CDR3aa: CASSPTGGTEAFF
d_gene: .; j_gene: TRBJ2-1; len: 12; abundance: .; v_gene: TRBV5-6; CDR3nt: TGTGCCAGCAGCTTGGCCCTGAATGAGCAGTTCTTC; CDR3aa: CASSLALNEQFF
d_gene: .; j_gene: TRBJ1-1; len: 14; abundance: .; v_gene: TRBV9; CDR3nt: TGTGCCAGCAGCGGGGCAACAGAGAACACTGAAGCTTTCTTT; CDR3aa: CASSGATENTEAFF
d_gene: .; j_gene: TRBJ2-7; len: 15; abundance: .; v_gene: TRBV4-1; CDR3nt: TGCGCCAGCAGCCAAGGAGGGCCGTCCTCCTACGAGCAGTACTTC; CDR3aa: CASSQGGPSSYEQYF
d_gene: .; j_gene: TRBJ2-1; len: 12; abundance: .; v_gene: TRBV10-2; CDR3nt: TGCGCCAGCAGTCAGGGTTTCGGTGAGCAGTTCTTC; CDR3aa: CASSQGFGEQFF
d_gene: TRBD1; j_gene: TRBJ2-7; len: 16; abundance: .; v_gene: TRBV27; CDR3nt: TGTGCCAGCAGTTCTGGAGTCGGCAGGGGGCTGTATGAGCAGTACTTC; CDR3aa: CASSSGVGRGLYEQYF
d_gene: TRBD1; j_gene: TRBJ2-1; len: 15; abundance: .; v_gene: TRBV5-8; CDR3nt: TGTGCCAGCAGCCGCCCCGGGACAGGGTACAGTGAGCAGTTCTTC; CDR3aa: CASSRPGTGYSEQFF
d_gene: .; j_gene: TRBJ2-3; len: 16; abundance: .; v_gene: TRBV4-3; CDR3nt: TGCGCCAGCAGCCAGGACATAATAGGAATTACAGATACGCAGTATTTT; CDR3aa: CASSQDIIGITDTQYF
d_gene: TRBD2; j_gene: TRBJ2-1; len: 13; abundance: .; v_gene: TRBV11-3; CDR3nt: TGTGCCAGCAGGCTAGCGGGGAACAATGAGCAGTTCTTC; CDR3aa: CASRLAGNNEQFF
d_gene: .; j_gene: TRBJ2-3; len: 15; abundance: .; v_gene: TRBV4-1; CDR3nt: TGCGCCAGCAGCCAAGATTGGACTGGAACAGATACGCAGTATTTT; CDR3aa: CASSQDWTGTDTQYF
d_gene: .; j_gene: TRBJ2-7; len: 11; abundance: .; v_gene: TRBV30; CDR3nt: TGTGCCTGGGCCCAACTAGTCGAGCAGTACTTC; CDR3aa: CAWAQLVEQYF
d_gene: TRBD2; j_gene: TRBJ2-5; len: 12; abundance: .; v_gene: TRBV4-1; CDR3nt: TGCGCCAGCAGTCAGGGTGGGGGGGCCCAGTACTTC; CDR3aa: CASSQGGGAQYF
d_gene: .; j_gene: TRBJ2-5; len: 13; abundance: .; v_gene: TRBV6-5; CDR3nt: TGTGCCAGCAGCGAGGGTACCCAAGAGACCCAGTACTTC; CDR3aa: CASSEGTQETQYF
d_gene: .; j_gene: TRBJ2-7; len: 13; abundance: .; v_gene: TRBV4-1; CDR3nt: TGCGCCAGCAGCCCCCAGCGGTTCTTCGAGCAGTACTTC; CDR3aa: CASSPQRFFEQYF
d_gene: .; j_gene: TRBJ1-5; len: 14; abundance: .; v_gene: TRBV30; CDR3nt: TGTGCCTGGAGTTTGGAGGATAGCAATCAGCCCCAGCATTTT; CDR3aa: CAWSLEDSNQPQHF
d_gene: TRBD2; j_gene: TRBJ2-1; len: 14; abundance: .; v_gene: TRBV28; CDR3nt: TGTGCCACCCAGGGCGGGAGCTCCTACAATGAGCAGTTCTTC; CDR3aa: CATQGGSSYNEQFF
d_gene: .; j_gene: TRBJ2-7; len: 13; abundance: .; v_gene: TRBV11-2; CDR3nt: TGTGCCAGCAGCGTTGACAGAGCCTACGAGCAGTACTTC; CDR3aa: CASSVDRAYEQYF
d_gene: .; j_gene: TRBJ2-2; len: 17; abundance: once; v_gene: TRBV11-2; CDR3nt: TGTGCCAGCAGCTTCGAGGCCACTAGGAGGTACACCGGGGAGCTGTTTTTT; CDR3aa: CASSFEATRRYTGELFF
d_gene: .; j_gene: TRBJ1-4; len: 15; abundance: once; v_gene: TRBV27; CDR3nt: TGTGCCAGCAGTCCCACCGGACGGGGGGATGAAAAACTGTTTTTT; CDR3aa: CASSPTGRGDEKLFF
d_gene: .; j_gene: TRBJ1-6; len: 15; abundance: .; v_gene: TRBV10-2; CDR3nt: TGCGCCAGCAGTGAGGACAGGCCATATAATTCACCCCTCCACTTT; CDR3aa: CASSEDRPYNSPLHF
d_gene: TRBD2; j_gene: TRBJ2-7; len: 18; abundance: .; v_gene: TRBV13; CDR3nt: TGTGCCAGCAGCTGGGGACTAGCGGGAGCGGAGGTGGCCTACGAGCAGTACTTC; CDR3aa: CASSWGLAGAEVAYEQYF
d_gene: .; j_gene: TRBJ2-1; len: 16; abundance: .; v_gene: TRBV9; CDR3nt: TGTGCCAGCAGCGTAGCTACGAGCGGACCGTACAATGAGCAGTTCTTC; CDR3aa: CASSVATSGPYNEQFF